What follows describes a single TCR beta chain. As yet, its antigen is unknown. This record comes from a study of CD4+ T cells in melanoma. Study-level results: A reported correlation linked neoantigen-specific CD4+ T cells to CD8+, macrophage and B cell function. Neoantigen-specific CD4+ T cells in melanoma reportedly had diverse differentiation states.

The protocol was immunoSEQ multiplex PCR, while the TCRdb copy is restricted to in-frame clones and leaves out a portion. The sample shows some 120,000 clones, about 90% of them seen only once. Germline lookup yields CDR1 SGHTA and CDR2 FQGTGA. The V and J ends lost 5 bases and 0 bases respectively, with 14 bases between them. CDR3 length: 16 residues. The chain joins TRBV7-3 to TRBJ1-3; no clear D gene. The TCR sequence derives from a human donor with melanoma. Sequencing used peripheral blood. The CDR3 DNA reads TGTGCCAGCAGCCAAAATCACCCGGACTCTGGAAACACCATATATTTT. Translated: CASSQNHPDSGNTIYF.